Each of the 17 T cell receptor beta chains below was sequenced from the same sample in a study of T cell responses to AZD1222 COVID-19 vaccine. Repertoires were generated with immunoSEQ multiplex PCR, while TCRdb's copy carries only in-frame clones and drops some. The sample has over 100,000 clones, 87% seen once. This material consisted of peripheral blood, taken on day 0 of AZD1222 vaccination. The receptors stem from an adult in good health.

The genes are TRBV29-1 and TRBJ2-1, with D maybe TRBD1 (5 bases). CDR1 and CDR2 from the germline V gene are SQVTM and ANQGSEA. The V end was cut by 6 bases, the J end by 9 bases, with 12 bases between. The CDR3 length is 11 residues. The CDR3 loop is CSVARAREQFF. The DNA of the CDR3 is TGCAGCGTAGCCAGGGCTCGTGAGCAGTTCTTC.

The chain joins TRBV9 to TRBJ2-5; D ambiguous. Germline CDR1 reads SGDLS; CDR2 reads YYNGEE. V was clipped by 4 bases and J by 0 bases, with 10 bases between them. The CDR3 spans 14 residues. The CDR3 DNA is TGTGCCAGCAGCAAACATTGGTACCAAGAGACCCAGTACTTC. Translating gives CASSKHWYQETQYF.

The chain combines TRBV7-8 with TRBJ2-1; 9 bases match TRBD2. The CDR3 runs 16 residues. Germline V CDR1 and CDR2: SGHVS, FQNEAQ. V shed 5 bases, J shed 3 bases, and the junction held 8 bases outside the gene matches. As DNA, the CDR3 is TGTGCCAGCAGCACGACGGCGGGAGGGTACTACAATGAGCAGTTCTTC. Translation gives CASSTTAGGYYNEQFF.

The rearrangement links TRBV28 to TRBJ2-2; D unresolved. V lost 6 bases to trimming and J lost 2 bases, with 13 bases between them. CDR1 and CDR2 (germline): MDHEN, SYDVKM. CDR3 length: 15 amino acids. CDR3 coding DNA: TGTGCCAGCAGCAAACAGCTACTAAACACCGGGGAGCTGTTTTTT. Its protein is CASSKQLLNTGELFF. The full variable domain, with the rest looked up from reference TRBV28 and TRBJ2-2, is DVKVTQSSRYLVKRTGEKVFLECVQDMDHENMFWYRQDPGLGLRLIYFSYDVKMKEKGDIPEGYSVSREKKERFSLILESASTNQTSMYLCASSKQLLNTGELFFGEGSRLTVL.

The V and J genes are TRBV28 and TRBJ1-1; 10 nucleotides align to TRBD1. Germline loops: CDR1 MDHEN, CDR2 SYDVKM. The CDR3 is made up of 14 amino acids. V gave up 10 bases and J gave up 3 bases; unmatched junction bases: 8. The CDR3 DNA reads TGTGCCACCACTACGGGGACAGGGGACACTGAAGCTTTCTTT. It codes for CATTTGTGDTEAFF. The variable domain in full, with the rest retrieved from reference TRBV28 and TRBJ1-1, is DVKVTQSSRYLVKRTGEKVFLECVQDMDHENMFWYRQDPGLGLRLIYFSYDVKMKEKGDIPEGYSVSREKKERFSLILESASTNQTSMYLCATTTGTGDTEAFFGQGTRLTVV.

This sequence joins TRBV19 and TRBJ1-1, with 7 bases aligning to TRBD1. Trimming removed 3 bases from V and 5 bases from J; junction bases left unmatched: 6. Germline-derived CDR1 and CDR2 are LNHDA and SQIVND (reference sequence). The CDR3 contains 14 residues. As DNA, the CDR3 is TGTGCCAGTAGTATTAGGGGGCCCGGGACTGAAGCTTTCTTT. Amino acid sequence: CASSIRGPGTEAFF.

J is TRBJ1-1 and V is TRBV30; 8 bases align to TRBD1. V lost 2 bases and J lost 2; bases outside the gene matches: 7. Germline CDR1 and CDR2: GTSNPN and SVGIG (reference sequence). The CDR3 consists of 15 residues. The CDR3 region has the DNA TGTGCCTGGAGTCATAACCAGGGGGCCAACACTGAAGCTTTCTTT. Its translation: CAWSHNQGANTEAFF.

This clone was observed once. V gene TRBV4-1 combines with J gene TRBJ2-3, with D possibly matching TRBD2 (6 bases). The CDR3 contains 15 residues. Trimming stripped 5 bases from V and 0 bases from J, with 12 bases between. The germline V gene encodes CDR1 MGHRA and CDR2 YSYEKL. This chain's CDR3 is CASSFQGGSTDTQYF. Written as DNA, the CDR3 is TGCGCCAGCAGCTTTCAAGGAGGGAGCACAGATACGCAGTATTTT.

This chain connects TRBV30 to TRBJ1-1; D call uncertain. From germline, CDR1 is GTSNPN and CDR2 SVGIG (reference sequence). The CDR3 has 13 amino acids. Trimming removed 1 base from V and 3 bases from J, with 9 bases in between. The CDR3 DNA reads TGTGCCTGGAGTGGAAGTGCGGACACTGAAGCTTTCTTT. It codes for CAWSGSADTEAFF. The variable domain in full, completed from reference TRBV30 and TRBJ1-1, reads SQTIHQWPATLVQPVGSPLSLECTVEGTSNPNLYWYRQAAGRGLQLLFYSVGIGQISSEVPQNLSASRPQDRQFILSSKKLLLSDSGFYLCAWSGSADTEAFFGQGTRLTVV.

The chain has TRBV9 and TRBJ2-1, with 7 bases identical to TRBD2. The V gene's germline CDR1 is SGDLS and CDR2 YYNGEE. J was trimmed by 1 base and V by 2 bases; bases with no gene match: 3. This CDR3 has 15 residues. The chain's CDR3 is CASSVQGGSYNEQFF. As DNA, the CDR3 is TGTGCCAGCAGCGTTCAGGGAGGGTCCTACAATGAGCAGTTCTTC.

The chain's CDR3 is CASSLVRAGYEQYF. CDR3 DNA sequence: TGTGCCAGCAGTTTAGTCAGGGCGGGCTACGAGCAGTACTTC. V and J are TRBV28 and TRBJ2-7; D may be TRBD1 or TRBD2 (5 bases each). The ends were cut back, 2 bases at V and 3 bases at J, with 11 bases in the middle. This CDR3 is 14 amino acids long. CDR1 MDHEN and CDR2 SYDVKM come from the germline V gene.

This chain connects TRBV7-2 to TRBJ1-5; D unresolved. This CDR3 has 15 amino acids. Germline V gives CDR1 SGHTA, CDR2 FQGNSA. The V and J ends lost 5 bases and 4 bases respectively, with 15 bases between them. CDR3 bases: TGTGCCAGCAGCAGTAGTGGGAGGCCAAATCAGCCCCAGCATTTT. This gives the protein CASSSSGRPNQPQHF.

The chain carries TRBV5-1 and TRBJ1-2; TRBD1 aligns across 10 bases. V gave up 0 bases and J gave up 6 bases; unmatched junction bases: 5. CDR3 length: 15 residues. Germline CDR1 SGHRS, CDR2 YFSETQ. The CDR3 bases are TGCGCCAGCAGCTTGGAATTCGGGACAGGGGATGGCTACACCTTC. This encodes CASSLEFGTGDGYTF.

The chain recombines TRBV7-8 with TRBJ1-3, with D possibly TRBD1 on 5 matching bases. The germline V gene has CDR1 SGHVS and CDR2 FQNEAQ. V dropped 0 bases and J dropped 4 bases, with 13 bases sitting between them. This CDR3 spans 16 amino acids. The CDR3 loop is CASSLARGSSGNTIYF. In DNA form, the CDR3 reads TGTGCCAGCAGCTTAGCGCGGGGGTCCTCAGGAAACACCATATATTTT.

The gene calls are TRBV9 and TRBJ1-2; unclear D gene. This CDR3 has 13 residues. Germline CDR1 SGDLS, CDR2 YYNGEE. The V gene lost 0 bases and the J gene lost 5 bases, with 8 bases spanning the gap. The CDR3: CASSVGPGYGYTF. For the CDR3, the DNA is TGTGCCAGCAGCGTAGGGCCTGGTTATGGCTACACCTTC.

The chain carries TRBV10-3 and TRBJ1-5; unclear D gene. Germline lookup yields CDR1 ENHRY and CDR2 SYGVKD. V was trimmed by 6 bases and J by 0 bases, leaving 12 bases between them. The CDR3 totals 15 residues. The DNA for the CDR3 is TGTGCCATCAGGAGGGAAGGCGATAGCAATCAGCCCCAGCATTTT. Protein product: CAIRREGDSNQPQHF.

The genes are TRBV20-1 and TRBJ2-7, with TRBD2 identical over 7 bases. Trimming at V came to 8 bases and at J to 7 bases, leaving 11 bases not matched to a gene. The CDR3 has 12 amino acids. Germline lookup yields CDR1 DFQATT and CDR2 SNEGSKA (reference sequence). This chain's CDR3 is CSPSGGGKEQYF. CDR3 nucleotides: TGCAGTCCCAGTGGCGGGGGTAAGGAGCAGTACTTC.